This TCR beta chain was profiled in a study of cytomegalovirus exposure and HLA in healthy donors. Vbeta (60) and Jbeta (13) primers were used in the PCR. Profiled with immunoSEQ multiplex PCR; TCRdb holds only in-frame clones, not every one. This table holds 150,000 to 200,000 clones, roughly 84% found once. The CDR3 sequence is 17 residues long. Each donor was nominally healthy when sampled (though unrecorded immune exposures were likely). This clonotype was obtained from a man aged 18 to 30 in good health and CMV-seronegative. J is TRBJ1-2 and V is TRBV1; TRBD1 reflects the table's D call only, with no check against the DNA. TRBV1 is marked as a pseudogene. Sequencing was carried out using PBMCs. CDR3 sequence (DNA): TGCACCAGCAGCCAAGGACAGGGGTCGGAATACGAGGGTGGCTACACCTTC. Amino acid sequence: CTSSQGQGSEYEGGYTF.